This T cell receptor beta chain was retrieved from a study of shared clonotypes between healthy human individuals. This clone has just one count. This CDR3 has 14 residues. V lost 3 bases and J 7 bases, leaving 15 bases between the germline ends. CD45RO-negative cells were positively selected for CCR7, leaving out terminally differentiated effector memory CD45RA+ cells. Here immunoSEQ multiplex PCR was the method, and the copy in TCRdb shows in-frame clones only, minus some. The data hold millions of clones, with about 94% observed a single time. The receptor was derived from a young man in good health. The rearrangement uses TRBV23-1 and TRBJ1-2; D is unclear. TRBV23-1 qualifies as an ORF whose function is uncertain. Material for sequencing was naive CD8+ T cells sorted from blood. The CDR3 DNA follows: TGCGCCAGCAGTCACTTCAGGAAGGAAGGTGGCTACACCTTC. It specifies CASSHFRKEGGYTF.